Shown below are 10 T cell receptor beta chains from a single sample sequenced in a study of response to subunit inactivated influenza vaccine. A single record per CDR3 protein comes from TCRdb applying MiXCR to the RT-PCR reads. Of hundreds of thousands of distinct CDR3 sequences listed, roughly 12% were seen once; the top ten hold about 10%. The source material was PBMCs from blood, sampled on the day of vaccination. Every receptor here comes from a man aged 50 or older who received an inactivated influenza vaccine.

The chain joins TRBV2 to TRBJ2-1; D unclear. V was shortened by 4 bases and J by 1 base, with 8 bases between the two germline ends. CDR3 size: 14 residues. The germline V gene encodes CDR1 SNHLY and CDR2 FYNNEI. The chain's CDR3 is CASSVQRSYNEQFF. CDR3 DNA: TGTGCCAGCAGTGTACAGAGGTCCTACAATGAGCAGTTCTTC.

This clonotype was detected a few times. The chain recombines TRBV11-1 with TRBJ2-3; 9 bases agree with TRBD2. This CDR3 region has 17 residues. The junction had 9 bases not matched to a gene; V was cut back by 1 base and J by 4 bases. Germline values: CDR1 SGHAT, CDR2 FQDESV (reference sequence). CDR3 sequence reads: CASSLVRSSGIPDTQYF. The CDR3 DNA follows: TGTGCCAGCAGCTTAGTCCGGTCTAGCGGGATTCCAGATACGCAGTATTTT.

The chain is built from TRBV5-1 and TRBJ2-7; 9 bases agree with TRBD1. The CDR3 spans 16 residues. CDR1 and CDR2 from the germline V gene are SGHRS and YFSETQ. Trimming took 3 bases from V and 3 from J; bases not matched to a gene: 10. The CDR3 loop is CASSWTPGQGNYEQYF. The CDR3 region has the DNA TGCGCCAGCAGCTGGACCCCGGGACAGGGAAACTACGAGCAGTACTTC.

This clonotype appeared a few times. V usage is TRBV20-1 and J usage is TRBJ2-5; 12 nucleotides match TRBD2. With V trimmed by 4 bases and J by 5 bases, 8 bases remained unmatched. CDR1 is DFQATT, CDR2 SNEGSKA, per germline (reference sequence). The CDR3 spans 15 residues. The CDR3 reads CSATSSGGAWETQYF. The CDR3 bases are TGCAGTGCTACCTCTAGCGGGGGGGCTTGGGAGACCCAGTACTTC.

The rearrangement uses TRBV7-6 and TRBJ2-6; 10 bases are shared with TRBD1. Germline CDR1 reads SGHVS; CDR2 reads FNYEAQ. The V and J ends lost 5 bases and 3 bases, in that order; junction bases with no gene match: 10. The CDR3 extends over 18 amino acids. For the CDR3, the DNA is TGTGCCAGCAGCACTATCCGGGACAGGGGTGATGGGGCCAACGTCCTGACTTTC. It codes for CASSTIRDRGDGANVLTF.

The V and J genes are TRBV6-1 and TRBJ1-1; D uncertain. Trimming removed 6 bases at V and 1 base at J, with 15 bases between. The CDR3 length is 15 residues. Looked up from germline, CDR1 is MNHNS and CDR2 is SASEGT. The CDR3 DNA reads TGTGCCAGCAGGAGCCTTTTGACGGCGAACACTGAAGCTTTCTTT. Translation gives CASRSLLTANTEAFF.

The V gene is TRBV29-1, the J gene TRBJ2-5; the match to TRBD1 covers 9 bases. Germline CDR1 reads SQVTM; CDR2 reads ANQGSEA. CDR3 length equals 14 residues. Trimming cost V 7 bases and J 1 base; bases outside gene matches: 7. In DNA form, the CDR3 reads TGCAGCGCTCCGGGACAGGGACCCCAAGAGACCCAGTACTTC. Residues: CSAPGQGPQETQYF.

V and J are TRBV11-2 and TRBJ1-4; no reliable D call. Trimming removed 1 base at V and 5 bases at J, with 5 bases between. Germline V lookup: CDR1 SGHAT, CDR2 FQNNGV. This CDR3 contains 13 residues. The CDR3 protein is CASSLGQNEKLFF. The CDR3 DNA reads as TGTGCCAGCAGCTTAGGCCAAAATGAAAAACTGTTTTTT.

This chain joins TRBV4-3 and TRBJ2-7; 10 bases map to TRBD2. With 0 bases clipped from V and 4 bases from J, the junction kept 9 bases outside the gene matches. The CDR3 is made up of 17 amino acids. Germline V gene lookup returns CDR1 LGHNA and CDR2 YSLEER. The CDR3 DNA is TGCGCCAGCAGCCAAGATATCGGCACTAGCGGGGTATACGAGCAGTACTTC. Its protein product is CASSQDIGTSGVYEQYF.

The chain combines TRBV20-1 with TRBJ1-1, with D unclear. Looked up from germline, CDR1 is DFQATT and CDR2 is SNEGSKA (reference sequence). The ends were cut back, 5 bases at V and 0 bases at J, with 13 bases in the middle. This CDR3 is 14 amino acids long. CDR3 nucleotide sequence: TGCAGTGCTGCCCTAGGCAGGATGAACACTGAAGCTTTCTTT. This translates into CSAALGRMNTEAFF.